This is a list of T cell receptor beta chains from one sample in a study of shared clonotypes between healthy human individuals. Profiling relied on immunoSEQ multiplex PCR, and the TCRdb table lists in-frame clones only, not all of them. The sample includes about 580,000 clones, about 98% of them seen just once. Sequenced material: naive CD8+ T cells sorted from blood. The receptors come from a man in his thirties or forties in good health. Both conserved end residues are part of each CDR3.

CDR3 protein	V gene	J gene
CAWSRDSGSGNTIYF	TRBV30	TRBJ1-3
CASSYSNRGGINEQFF	TRBV6-5	TRBJ2-1
CASSRTTWTDSTDTQYF	TRBV28	TRBJ2-3
CASSSVGFYGYTF	TRBV11-3	TRBJ1-2
CASSQDMWGNEQFF	TRBV4-1	TRBJ2-1
CSVEDPVRTDTQYF	TRBV29-1	TRBJ2-3
CASSPRESTTNEKLFF	TRBV7-9	TRBJ1-4
CASSYMTSGIYTQYF	TRBV5-6	TRBJ2-3
CASSLYRSSYEQYF	TRBV7-2	TRBJ2-7
CASSGTSGSPTSTDTQYF	TRBV27	TRBJ2-3
CASSFDRGYTGELFF	TRBV6-5	TRBJ2-2
CASSSDFRGFTDTQYF	TRBV6-5	TRBJ2-3
CASSPTPYEQYF	TRBV28	TRBJ2-7
CSVLGEASYEQYF	TRBV29-1	TRBJ2-7
CSVEGGLAGTDTQYF	TRBV29-1	TRBJ2-3
CASSRDRGLPAYNEQFF	TRBV7-2	TRBJ2-1
CASGLGGSYNEQFF	TRBV12-5	TRBJ2-1
CASSELWRTVSGNTIYF	TRBV6-1	TRBJ1-3
CASSLPTGGSSYEQYF	TRBV5-1	TRBJ2-7
CASSPGVAGVLYNEQFF	TRBV19	TRBJ2-1
CASSFSSEGQPQHF	TRBV27	TRBJ1-5
CASSASRGEQFF	TRBV9	TRBJ2-1
CASSSVREGRETQYF	TRBV6-6	TRBJ2-5
CASSQLSDPRNQPQHF	TRBV4-1	TRBJ1-5
CASSYFQPKNIQYF	TRBV6-6	TRBJ2-4
CASIGGTWNTEAFF	TRBV19	TRBJ1-1
CASSSGQGPTNYGYTF	TRBV7-9	TRBJ1-2
CASSLLPVGETQYF	TRBV7-2	TRBJ2-5
CASGRDPEQYF	TRBV2	TRBJ2-7
CASSLGDLNTEAFF	TRBV5-4	TRBJ1-1
CASSWEAGRLEQYF	TRBV27	TRBJ2-7
CASSSTLQGFQETQYF	TRBV7-9	TRBJ2-5
CASSSRFLGLGETQYF	TRBV7-8	TRBJ2-5
CASSDRVATEAFF	TRBV6-1	TRBJ1-1
CSVEGGKVDTEAFF	TRBV29-1	TRBJ1-1